This T cell receptor beta chain was profiled in a study of blood T cell repertoires in COVID-19. Study information: There were acute and convalescent COVID-19 samples, and they came from the United States, Italy and Spain.

Original methodology: Amplification with reference gene primers provided the estimates of nucleated cell counts. The table came from immunoSEQ multiplex PCR; TCRdb's copy has only in-frame clones and leaves some out. The DNA gave D and trimming, while V, J and clone size come from that table. The sample carries some 130,000 clones, around nine tenths recorded once. This clone was observed a single time. In germline, CDR1 is KGHDR, CDR2 SFDVKD. The V end lost 9 bases, the J end lost 1 base, and 11 bases lay between the germline ends. The CDR3 is 13 amino acids. The clonotype was recovered from a man aged 55 to 69 with COVID-19, enrolled during active disease. The J gene is TRBJ2-5, the V gene TRBV24-1; D gene unclear. Source material: peripheral blood. CDR3 bases: TGTGCCACCGGCTCCCGAGGCCAAGAGACCCAGTACTTC. This gives the protein CATGSRGQETQYF.